Here is one T cell receptor (beta chain) with its context. This specimen belongs to a study of response to subunit inactivated influenza vaccine. Germline V gene sequence: CDR1 MDHEN, CDR2 SYDVKM. This CDR3 has 13 residues. The V gene end was trimmed by 10 bases and the J gene end by 0 bases; junction bases not matched to a gene: 4. TCRdb ran MiXCR on the RT-PCR reads and lists one entry per CDR3 protein. The sample lists approximately 170,000 distinct CDR3 sequences, about 12% seen once, with about 29% in the top ten. The sample also formed part of further work on T cells expressing NK-cell markers. From that paper: The TCR beta cDNA came from 5'RACE template switching with UMIs.

This specimen was CD8+ T cells sorted from PBMCs, taken about 13 days after vaccination. The V and J genes are TRBV28 and TRBJ2-5, with 8 positions matching TRBD2. The TCR sequence derives from a man aged 50-59 years who received an inactivated influenza vaccine. CDR3 sequence: CATTTSDQETQYF. The CDR3, as DNA: TGTGCCACTACGACTAGCGACCAAGAGACCCAGTACTTC. Full variable domain (outside the CDR3, taken from reference TRBV28 and TRBJ2-5): DVKVTQSSRYLVKRTGEKVFLECVQDMDHENMFWYRQDPGLGLRLIYFSYDVKMKEKGDIPEGYSVSREKKERFSLILESASTNQTSMYLCATTTSDQETQYFGPGTRLLVL.